This T cell receptor beta chain is from a study of cytomegalovirus exposure and HLA in healthy donors. Overall study: Membership in the Caucasian-associated ancestry cluster was found for about four fifths of a few hundred genotyped donors.

Worth noting for this clone: The antigen remains unidentified.

CDR1 is SGDLS and CDR2 is YYNGEE in the germline V gene. The J segment lost 0 bases and the V segment lost 4 bases, leaving 6 bases of the junction unmatched. The CDR3 loop spans 15 amino acids. Study-wide results and limits: Some TCR beta chains (roughly 160 of them) were listed as cytomegalovirus-associated. When analyzed later, the rates of TCR association showed variation by HLA locus, with DRB1 the most and HLA-C the fewest. TCR beta sequences reportedly predicted most subjects' HLA-A and HLA-B alleles accurately.

PCR amplification relied on 60 Vbeta primers (plus 13 Jbeta primers). TCRdb's table, derived via immunoSEQ multiplex PCR, lists solely in-frame clones and lacks some. This sample has 70,000 to 100,000 clones, with 65% to 70% found just once. The sample taken for sequencing was PBMCs. This chain uses TRBV9 with TRBJ1-1; 7 bases are shared with TRBD1. The source of this sequence is a woman aged 45-60 years in good health and CMV-seropositive. DNA for the CDR3: TGTGCCAGCAGCCCCCAGGGGGGAATGAACACTGAAGCTTTCTTT. Translating gives CASSPQGGMNTEAFF.